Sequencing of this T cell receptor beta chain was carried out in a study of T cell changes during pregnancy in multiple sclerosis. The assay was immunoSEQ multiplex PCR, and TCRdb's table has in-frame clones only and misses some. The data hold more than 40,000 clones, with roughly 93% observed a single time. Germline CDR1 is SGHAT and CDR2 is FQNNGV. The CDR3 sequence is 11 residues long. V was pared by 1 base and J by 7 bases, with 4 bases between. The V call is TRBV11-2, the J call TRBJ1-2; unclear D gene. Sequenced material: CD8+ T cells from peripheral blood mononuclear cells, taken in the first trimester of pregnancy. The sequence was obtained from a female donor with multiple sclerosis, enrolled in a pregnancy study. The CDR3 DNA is TGTGCCAGCAGCTTAGCAGGTGGCTACACCTTC. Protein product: CASSLAGGYTF.